This T cell receptor beta chain stems from a study of blood T cell repertoires in COVID-19. Across the study: Samples of COVID-19 (acute and convalescent) were obtained from the United States, Italy and Spain. T cells, B-cell-depleted T cells, or PBMCs supplied cDNA or gDNA.

Here immunoSEQ multiplex PCR was the method, and the copy in TCRdb shows in-frame clones only, minus some. The sample contains about 51,000 clones, over 75% of which appear only once. V gave up 7 bases and J gave up 6 bases, with 9 bases separating them. The CDR3 has 11 amino acids. CDR1 SNHLY and CDR2 FYNNEI come from the germline V gene. The sample was peripheral blood. The chain carries TRBV2 and TRBJ1-2, with D unresolved. This clonotype was sampled from a man in his fifties with active COVID-19. CDR3 DNA sequence: TGTGCCAGCAATCCGGGAAATGGCTACACCTTC. Protein product: CASNPGNGYTF.